These T cell receptor beta chains were read from a single sample in a study of preoperative IRX-2 immunotherapy in early breast cancer. The protocol was immunoSEQ multiplex PCR, while the TCRdb copy is restricted to in-frame clones and leaves out a portion. The sample lists about 98,000 clones; 86% were seen once. This material consisted of tumor tissue, taken after IRX-2 immunotherapy. The receptors shown here come from a human donor with breast cancer. CDR3s include the opening cysteine and the closing phenylalanine or tryptophan. The order of the fields is V gene, D gene, clone size, J gene, CDR3 protein, CDR3 DNA. D genes are given only for firm matches. Not every row has a clone size; where given, it reads once, few, many or a size class.

>TRBV5-1|.|.|TRBJ2-2
CASSWGEQGRELFF
TGCGCCAGCAGCTGGGGAGAACAGGGAAGGGAGCTGTTTTTT
>TRBV28|TRBD1|.|TRBJ2-3
CASRARDRGPDTQYF
TGTGCCAGCAGGGCCCGGGACAGGGGGCCGGATACGCAGTATTTT
>TRBV18|.|.|TRBJ2-2
CASSRLQGPHTGELFF
TGTGCCAGCTCACGGCTTCAAGGGCCACACACCGGGGAGCTGTTTTTT
>TRBV28|.|.|TRBJ2-7
CASRSPGGTYEQYF
TGTGCCAGCAGGTCACCAGGGGGGACCTACGAGCAGTACTTC
>TRBV6-8|TRBD2|.|TRBJ2-1
CASRLGGAYNEQFF
TGTGCCAGCAGACTCGGGGGGGCCTACAATGAGCAGTTCTTC
>TRBV29-1|TRBD1|.|TRBJ2-7
CSVEWDRGFREQYF
TGCAGCGTTGAATGGGACAGGGGATTTCGGGAGCAGTACTTC
>TRBV28|.|.|TRBJ2-7
CASNTVSFYEQYF
TGTGCCAGCAACACAGTCTCCTTCTACGAGCAGTACTTC
>TRBV19|TRBD1|.|TRBJ2-2
CASSRTGDGELFF
TGTGCCAGTAGTAGGACAGGGGACGGGGAGCTGTTTTTT
>TRBV5-1|TRBD1|.|TRBJ2-3
CASTDREIADTQYF
TGCGCCAGCACGGACAGGGAGATTGCAGATACGCAGTATTTT
>TRBV6-4|TRBD1|.|TRBJ1-3
CASGQGAIIVNTIYF
TGTGCCAGTGGACAGGGGGCGATAATTGTAAACACCATATATTTT
>TRBV10-3|.|.|TRBJ2-1
CAISEGTGSNEQFF
TGTGCCATCAGTGAGGGGACGGGGAGCAATGAGCAGTTCTTC
>TRBV6-8|TRBD1|.|TRBJ1-1
CAISAPGQGRDEAFF
TGTGCCATCAGTGCCCCGGGACAGGGAAGGGATGAAGCTTTCTTT
>TRBV15|.|.|TRBJ2-7
CATSREGQNYEQYF
TGTGCCACTAGCAGAGAAGGACAGAACTACGAGCAGTACTTC
>TRBV10-2|.|.|TRBJ2-7
CASSEPNSMTGATGEQYF
TGCGCCAGCAGTGAGCCGAACTCTATGACTGGGGCTACTGGGGAGCAGTACTTC
>TRBV12-5|.|.|TRBJ1-2
CASTPVGGGAYGYTF
TGTGCCAGCACTCCCGTCGGAGGGGGGGCCTATGGCTACACCTTC
>TRBV6-8|.|.|TRBJ1-1
CASSYFATDEAFF
TGTGCCAGCAGTTACTTTGCGACAGATGAAGCTTTCTTT
>TRBV29-1|TRBD1|.|TRBJ1-4
CSVRPGQGNEKLFF
TGCAGCGTGAGACCGGGACAGGGGAATGAAAAACTGTTTTTT
>TRBV19|TRBD2|.|TRBJ2-3
CASSSSGGDTDTQYF
TGTGCCAGTAGTAGTAGCGGGGGGGACACAGATACGCAGTATTTT
>TRBV6-7|TRBD1|once|TRBJ1-2
CASTRTGKNGYTF
TGTGCCAGCACCCGGACAGGGAAGAATGGCTACACCTTC
>TRBV19|TRBD1|once|TRBJ1-6
CASSETGTGYSPLHF
TGTGCCAGTAGTGAAACCGGGACAGGTTATTCACCCCTCCACTTT
>TRBV29-1|.|.|TRBJ2-7
CSVRESGSSYEQYF
TGCAGCGTCCGGGAGAGTGGAAGCTCCTACGAGCAGTACTTC
>TRBV19|.|.|TRBJ1-5
CATRDVSNQPQHF
TGTGCCACTAGGGACGTTAGCAATCAGCCCCAGCATTTT
>TRBV19|.|.|TRBJ1-2
CASSLSGTPYGYTF
TGTGCCAGTAGTCTCAGCGGGACACCCTATGGCTACACCTTC
>TRBV25-1|.|.|TRBJ2-7
CASSTTLGWQYF
TGTGCCAGCAGTACTACTCTGGGTTGGCAGTACTTC
>TRBV9|.|.|TRBJ2-6
CASSEVGTGANVLTF
TGTGCCAGCAGTGAAGTAGGAACTGGGGCCAACGTCCTGACTTTC
>TRBV5-1|TRBD1|.|TRBJ1-1
CASSLDTGGYTEAFF
TGCGCCAGCAGCTTGGATACAGGGGGCTATACTGAAGCTTTCTTT
>TRBV5-1|.|.|TRBJ1-1
CASKGLQGNTEAFF
TGCGCCAGCAAGGGATTACAGGGGAACACTGAAGCTTTCTTT
>TRBV18|TRBD1|.|TRBJ2-3
CASSKFVPGQLDTQYF
TGTGCCAGCTCAAAGTTCGTCCCGGGACAGTTGGATACGCAGTATTTT
>TRBV30|.|.|TRBJ1-3
CAWSVTAYSGNTIYF
TGTGCCTGGAGTGTAACAGCTTACTCTGGAAACACCATATATTTT
>TRBV19|TRBD1|.|TRBJ1-2
CASRETGDDGYTF
TGTGCCAGTAGGGAGACAGGGGACGATGGCTACACCTTC
>TRBV28|TRBD1|.|TRBJ1-4
CASKPGTGLKKLFF
TGTGCCAGCAAGCCCGGGACAGGGTTGAAAAAACTGTTTTTT
>TRBV18|.|.|TRBJ2-1
CASSSGTFYNEQFF
TGTGCCAGCTCGTCAGGGACCTTCTACAATGAGCAGTTCTTC
>TRBV19|.|.|TRBJ2-3
CASFSGRGVDTQYF
TGTGCCAGTTTTAGCGGCAGAGGTGTCGATACGCAGTATTTT